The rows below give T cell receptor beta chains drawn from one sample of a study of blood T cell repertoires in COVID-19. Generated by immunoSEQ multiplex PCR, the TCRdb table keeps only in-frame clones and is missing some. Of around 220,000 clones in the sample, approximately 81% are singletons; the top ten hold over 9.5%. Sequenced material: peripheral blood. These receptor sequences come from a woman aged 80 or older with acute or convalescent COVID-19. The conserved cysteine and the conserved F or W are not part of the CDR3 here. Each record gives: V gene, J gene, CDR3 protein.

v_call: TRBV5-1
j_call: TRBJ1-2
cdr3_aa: ASSLTGTGPPRYGYT

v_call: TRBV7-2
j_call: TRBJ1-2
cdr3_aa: ASSLMFGAQGYGYT

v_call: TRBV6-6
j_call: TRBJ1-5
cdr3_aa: ASSLTDISNQPQH

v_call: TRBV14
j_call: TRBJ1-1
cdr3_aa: ASSQDPRRGPHTEAF

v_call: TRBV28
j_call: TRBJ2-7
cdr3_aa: ASSLLAGGPGEQY

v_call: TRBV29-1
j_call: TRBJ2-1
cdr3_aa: SVTPTGTGAYNEQF

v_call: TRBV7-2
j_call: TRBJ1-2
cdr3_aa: ASSQQTGGQNGYT

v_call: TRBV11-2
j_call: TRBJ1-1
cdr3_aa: ASSSTTGDTEAF

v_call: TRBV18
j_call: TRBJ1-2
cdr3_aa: ASSLDRGIDYGYT

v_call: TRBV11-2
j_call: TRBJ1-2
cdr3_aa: ASRTTGLYGYT

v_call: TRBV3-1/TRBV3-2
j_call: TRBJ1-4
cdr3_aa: ASSLTTNEKLF

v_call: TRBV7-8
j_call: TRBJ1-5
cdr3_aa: ASSPGRGQPQH

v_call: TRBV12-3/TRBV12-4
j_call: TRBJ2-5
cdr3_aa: ASSLALATQY

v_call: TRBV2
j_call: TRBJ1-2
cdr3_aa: ASSQEREYGYT

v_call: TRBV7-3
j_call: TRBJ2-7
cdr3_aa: ASSLGSGSSYEQY

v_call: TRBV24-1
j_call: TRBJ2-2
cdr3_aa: ATSWGVGTANTGELF

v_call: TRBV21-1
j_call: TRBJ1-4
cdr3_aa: ASSKSGRETNEKLF

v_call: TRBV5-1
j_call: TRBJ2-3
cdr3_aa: ASSNGLAGGLARITDTQY

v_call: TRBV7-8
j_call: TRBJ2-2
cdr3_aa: ASSLATSSSTGELF

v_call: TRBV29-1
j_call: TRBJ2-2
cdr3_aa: SAGPGQGATGELF

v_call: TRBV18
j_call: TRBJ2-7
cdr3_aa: ASSPPIDLGGEQY

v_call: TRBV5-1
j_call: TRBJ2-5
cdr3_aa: ASSSGTSGRVQETQY